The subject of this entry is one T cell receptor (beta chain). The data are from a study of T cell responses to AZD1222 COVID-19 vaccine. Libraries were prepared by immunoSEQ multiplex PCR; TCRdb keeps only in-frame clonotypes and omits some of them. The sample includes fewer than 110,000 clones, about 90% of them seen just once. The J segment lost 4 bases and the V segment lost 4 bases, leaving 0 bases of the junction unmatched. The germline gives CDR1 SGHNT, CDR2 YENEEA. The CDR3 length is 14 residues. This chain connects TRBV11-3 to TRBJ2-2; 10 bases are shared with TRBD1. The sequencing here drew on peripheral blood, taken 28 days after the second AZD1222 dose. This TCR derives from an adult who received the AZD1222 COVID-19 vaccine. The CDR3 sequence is CASSWDRGTGELFF. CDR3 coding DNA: TGTGCCAGCAGCTGGGACAGGGGCACCGGGGAGCTGTTTTTT.